These 18 T cell receptor beta chains were all obtained from the same sample, sequenced in a study of human T cells and chemical hapten exposure. Time point defined: patch test 2, 6 weeks after DPC sensitization. Treatment defined: therapeutic diphenylcyclopropenone sensitization with weekly scalp DPC. Total RNA was isolated from unfractionated whole blood. TCRdb re-derived calls from the RACE reads in MiXCR, one entry per CDR3 protein. This sample carries roughly 40,000 distinct CDR3 sequences, approximately 9.7% of them seen once, and the ten largest clones take 13% to 15%. Sequencing was performed on whole blood, taken in connection with sensitization to the hapten diphenylcyclopropenone (DPC). Source of these receptors: a woman younger than 45 with alopecia areata. Some clones in this sample may be carry-over from other donors' samples.

The V and J genes are TRBV28 and TRBJ2-3; D might be TRBD2 (6 bases). There are 16 residues in the CDR3. Germline CDR1 is MDHEN and CDR2 is SYDVKM. The ends were cut back, 5 bases at V and 2 bases at J, with 17 bases in the middle. DNA for the CDR3: TGTGCCAGCAGTCCCACCCTGGACTATCTCACAGATACGCAGTATTTT. Residues: CASSPTLDYLTDTQYF.

This clonotype was seen at least ten times. V and J are TRBV9 and TRBJ2-7; D perhaps matches TRBD1 (6 bases). The CDR3 length is 15 residues. Per germline, CDR1 SGDLS and CDR2 YYNGEE. V was cut by 3 bases and J by 3 bases, with 16 bases left in between. The CDR3 loop reads CASSATGDPLYEQYF. Written as DNA, the CDR3 is TGTGCCAGCAGCGCGACAGGTGACCCCCTCTACGAGCAGTACTTC.

The chain uses TRBV7-9 and TRBJ2-1; D may be TRBD1 (6 bases). This CDR3 has 15 amino acids. With 5 bases removed from V and 8 bases from J, the gap between germline ends came to 19 bases. Germline CDR1 reads SEHNR; CDR2 reads FQNEAQ (reference sequence). The CDR3 DNA reads TGTGCCAGCAGCCCCCGTAGGTTACAGGGACATGAGCAGTTCTTC. Translation gives CASSPRRLQGHEQFF.

The table lists this clonotype with many counts. The rearrangement links TRBV7-9 to TRBJ2-3; the match to TRBD1 covers 8 bases. CDR3 size: 17 residues. The junction had 11 bases not matched to a gene; V was cut back by 4 bases and J by 2 bases. Germline assignment: CDR1 SEHNR and CDR2 FQNEAQ (reference sequence). This chain's CDR3 is CASSSTGTGLLTDTQYF. The CDR3 DNA follows: TGTGCCAGCAGCTCGACCGGGACAGGCCTGCTCACAGATACGCAGTATTTT.

This clonotype was seen ten or more times. J is TRBJ1-1 and V is TRBV29-1; possibly TRBD1 for D (5 bases). Germline V CDR1 and CDR2: SQVTM, ANQGSEA. CDR3 length: 13 amino acids. The V end lost 4 bases, the J end lost 4 bases, and 13 bases lay between the germline ends. CDR3 DNA sequence: TGCAGCGTTGGCAGGGTCGGGGGCACTGAAGCTTTCTTT. Translated: CSVGRVGGTEAFF.

In its sample, this clonotype was seen many times. The chain has TRBV7-2 and TRBJ1-6; no clear D. The germline gives CDR1 SGHTA, CDR2 FQGNSA. Deletions cut 5 bases from V and 7 bases from J, with 9 bases between. The length of the CDR3 is 13 residues. In DNA, the CDR3 is TGTGCCAGCAGCCTGGACGGGAATTCACCCCTCCACTTT. Translation: CASSLDGNSPLHF.

This clonotype was counted a few times. The chain recombines TRBV29-1 with TRBJ1-1; no clear D. The germline V gene encodes CDR1 SQVTM and CDR2 ANQGSEA. Between the trimmed V and J ends, which lost 3 bases and 7 bases, there was a span of 6 bases. The CDR3 loop spans 10 amino acids. CDR3 protein: CSVDGYEAFF. In nucleotides, the CDR3 is TGCAGCGTTGACGGTTATGAAGCTTTCTTT.

This clonotype was counted between two and nine times. The chain couples TRBV5-1 to TRBJ2-1; D tentatively fits TRBD1 or TRBD2 (5 bases each). Per the germline V gene, CDR1 is SGHRS and CDR2 is YFSETQ. CDR3 length equals 13 residues. V dropped 7 bases and J dropped 6 bases, with 14 bases sitting between them. The CDR3 sequence: CASELRGCNEQFF. DNA for the CDR3: TGCGCCAGCGAACTACGGGGCTGCAATGAGCAGTTCTTC.

This clonotype was recorded a few times. The genes are TRBV12-3 or TRBV12-4 and TRBJ2-6; possible D gene TRBD2, 5 bases. The CDR3 loop spans 15 amino acids. V was pared by 2 bases and J by 3 bases, with 8 bases between. The CDR3 loop is CASSLFSGGANVLTF. The DNA for the CDR3 is TGTGCCAGCAGTTTATTCAGCGGTGGGGCCAACGTCCTGACTTTC.

V gene TRBV7-9 combines with J gene TRBJ2-1; 15 nucleotides line up with TRBD2. The germline CDR1 and CDR2 sequences are SEHNR and FQNEAQ (reference sequence). This CDR3 is built from 19 residues. Germline trimming cut 4 bases from V and 2 bases from J; bases unmatched to any gene: 9. CDR3 region: CASSYLGTSGGSTYNEQFF. The CDR3 DNA sequence: TGTGCCAGCAGCTACCTTGGGACTAGCGGGGGGAGCACCTACAATGAGCAGTTCTTC.

This clonotype showed up many times. The chain uses TRBV7-3 and TRBJ2-2; 7 bases match TRBD1. The germline CDR1 and CDR2 sequences are SGHTA and FQGTGA. V lost 5 bases, J lost 1 base, and 10 bases stayed unmatched. The CDR3 has 17 residues. The CDR3 coding sequence is TGTGCCAGCAGCCGCGTAACCGGGACAGTGAACACCGGGGAGCTGTTTTTT. This codes for CASSRVTGTVNTGELFF.

This clonotype has just a few counts. V is TRBV15 and J is TRBJ2-1, with D hard to call. V lost 0 bases and J 6 bases, leaving 9 bases between the germline ends. Germline lookup yields CDR1 LNHNV and CDR2 YYDKDF (reference sequence). CDR3 length equals 14 residues. This chain's CDR3 is CATSRDRAANEQFF. CDR3 DNA: TGTGCCACCAGCAGAGATCGGGCGGCCAATGAGCAGTTCTTC.

CDR3 DNA: TGCAGTGCTAGACCGGGAGCGGCCATTTATGGCTACACCTTC. This sequence encodes CSARPGAAIYGYTF. The rearrangement links TRBV20-1 to TRBJ1-2; D is ambiguous. CDR1 and CDR2 from the germline V gene are DFQATT and SNEGSKA (reference sequence). CDR3 length: 14 residues. V gave up 2 bases and J gave up 5 bases, with 15 bases separating them.

This clonotype was detected a few times. J is TRBJ2-2 and V is TRBV20-1, with D possibly matching TRBD1 (6 bases). Germline loops: CDR1 DFQATT, CDR2 SNEGSKA (reference sequence). The V end lost 6 bases, the J end lost 4 bases, and 15 bases lay between the germline ends. The length of the CDR3 is 14 residues. DNA of the CDR3: TGCAGTGCCGAGGGGCCCAGGGGCACCGGGGAGCTGTTTTTT. Translation: CSAEGPRGTGELFF.

This clonotype was seen only a few times. This chain links TRBV3-1 with TRBJ2-2, with 12 bases identical to TRBD2. With V trimmed by 8 bases and J by 4 bases, 5 bases remained unmatched. This CDR3 has 15 amino acids. Germline V gene lookup returns CDR1 LGHDT and CDR2 YNNKEL (reference sequence). The CDR3 DNA reads as TGTGCCAGCGGACTAGCGGGGACGGCCACCGGGGAGCTGTTTTTT. Translated: CASGLAGTATGELFF.

The chain is built from TRBV7-9 and TRBJ2-3; maybe TRBD2 (6 bases). Germline V CDR1 and CDR2: SEHNR, FQNEAQ (reference sequence). The V gene lost 4 bases and the J gene lost 0 bases, with 11 bases spanning the gap. This CDR3 contains 15 residues. CDR3 nucleotide sequence: TGTGCCAGCAGCTCCCCTCGGGAGAGCACAGATACGCAGTATTTT. Amino acid sequence: CASSSPRESTDTQYF.

This clonotype occurred many times. This chain joins TRBV5-1 and TRBJ1-1; 7 nucleotides line up with TRBD1. Germline CDR1 reads SGHRS; CDR2 reads YFSETQ. The junction had 6 bases not matched to a gene; V was cut back by 5 bases and J by 5 bases. This CDR3 is 13 amino acids long. The DNA for the CDR3 is TGCGCCAGCAGTTCAGACAGGGTAACTGAAGCTTTCTTT. Amino acid sequence: CASSSDRVTEAFF.

This clonotype was counted at least ten times. The chain uses TRBV7-8 and TRBJ1-5; D call uncertain. The V end was cut by 0 bases, the J end by 7 bases, with 7 bases between. This CDR3 region has 13 residues. Germline loops: CDR1 SGHVS, CDR2 FQNEAQ. The CDR3 DNA reads as TGTGCCAGCAGCTTAGCGGGTCAGCAGCCCCAGCATTTT. Amino acid sequence: CASSLAGQQPQHF.